Following are 10 T cell receptor beta chains from one sample sequenced in a study of human T cells and chemical hapten exposure. TCRdb used MiXCR to reprocess the RACE reads, holding one entry per CDR3 protein. This sample carries roughly 180,000 distinct CDR3 sequences, under 25% of them seen once, and the ten largest clones take approximately 6.7%. Time point described: patch test 1, 2 weeks after DPC sensitization. Described treatment: therapeutic diphenylcyclopropenone sensitization with weekly scalp DPC. The sequencing used whole blood, collected in connection with sensitization to the hapten diphenylcyclopropenone (DPC). These receptors were obtained from a woman aged 50 to 60 with alopecia areata. Some clones in this sample may be carry-over from other donors' samples.

This clonotype has more than one count but fewer than ten. V is TRBV20-1 and J is TRBJ2-5; D is perhaps TRBD1 (6 bases). The ends were cut back, 3 bases at V and 6 bases at J, with 11 bases in the middle. The V gene's germline CDR1 is DFQATT and CDR2 SNEGSKA (reference sequence). This CDR3 comprises 12 residues. CDR3 protein: CSARDSLKTQYF. The DNA for the CDR3 is TGCAGTGCTAGGGACAGTCTAAAGACCCAGTACTTC.

V is TRBV6-5 and J is TRBJ2-7; TRBD2 agrees at 13 bases. This CDR3 region has 14 residues. Trimming removed 5 bases from V and 3 bases from J; junction bases left unmatched: 1. The germline V gene encodes CDR1 MNHEY and CDR2 SVGAGI. CDR3 sequence reads: CASSRLAGGYEQYF. DNA for the CDR3: TGTGCCAGCAGTCGACTAGCGGGAGGCTACGAGCAGTACTTC.

This clonotype occurred many times. The gene calls are TRBV6-4 and TRBJ1-1; D remains unclear. Germline lookup yields CDR1 MRHNA and CDR2 SNTAGT. This CDR3 contains 13 residues. V lost 6 bases and J lost 4, with 12 bases in between. CDR3 nucleotide sequence: TGTGCCAGCAGCCTAGAAAAGGGCACTGAAGCTTTCTTT. Protein: CASSLEKGTEAFF.

In this sample, this clonotype turned up a few times. The chain links TRBV29-1 to TRBJ2-7, with TRBD1 identical over 10 bases. Per the germline V gene, CDR1 is SQVTM and CDR2 is ANQGSEA. V was clipped by 0 bases and J by 4 bases; unmatched bases: 6. CDR3 length: 15 amino acids. The DNA of the CDR3 is TGCAGCGTTGAAGATCTGGGACAGGGGTCGTACGAGCAGTACTTC. Protein: CSVEDLGQGSYEQYF.

The genes are TRBV20-1 and TRBJ1-1; 7 bases line up with TRBD1. Per the germline V gene, CDR1 is DFQATT and CDR2 is SNEGSKA (reference sequence). The CDR3 contains 14 residues. The junction had 9 bases not matched to a gene; V was cut back by 3 bases and J by 5 bases. The CDR3: CSARNIGGWTEAFF. CDR3 DNA: TGCAGTGCTAGGAATATAGGGGGCTGGACTGAAGCTTTCTTT.

The rearrangement joins TRBV7-3 to TRBJ2-1, with TRBD2 matching over 13 bases. This CDR3 contains 18 residues. The junction had 6 bases not matched to a gene; V was cut back by 4 bases and J by 0 bases. Per the germline V gene, CDR1 is SGHTA and CDR2 is FQGTGA. The CDR3 DNA reads TGTGCCAGCAGCTCGGGACTAGCGGGGCCGAGCTCCTACAATGAGCAGTTCTTC. Protein sequence: CASSSGLAGPSSYNEQFF.

This clonotype turned up a few times. The chain is built from TRBV7-9 and TRBJ1-1; the D is unclear. CDR1 SEHNR and CDR2 FQNEAQ come from the germline V gene (reference sequence). The CDR3 spans 14 residues. V lost 5 bases and J lost 0, with 10 bases in between. The CDR3, as DNA: TGTGCCAGCAGCCGGAGGGAATTGAACACTGAAGCTTTCTTT. Translated: CASSRRELNTEAFF.

Concerning this clonotype: This may be a read error: a much more frequent sequence differs by one nucleotide. V gene TRBV12-3 or TRBV12-4 combines with J gene TRBJ2-2; D gene uncertain. CDR3 length: 13 residues. CDR3 region: CACSFRNTGELFF. As DNA, the CDR3 is TGTGCCTGCAGTTTCCGGAACACCGGGGAGCTGTTTTTT.

The CDR3 reads CASSYSPPGDGTEAFF. The CDR3 bases are TGTGCCAGCAGTTACTCCCCCCCAGGGGATGGCACTGAAGCTTTCTTT. The V and J genes are TRBV6-5 and TRBJ1-1, with a weak D call TRBD1 (6 bases). CDR3 length: 16 residues. Germline CDR1 MNHEY, CDR2 SVGAGI. V was pared by 0 bases and J by 4 bases, with 15 bases between.

The chain combines TRBV20-1 with TRBJ1-1; 7 nucleotides line up with TRBD1. The CDR3 loop spans 13 amino acids. CDR1 DFQATT and CDR2 SNEGSKA come from the germline V gene (reference sequence). Losses at the gene ends were 5 bases for V and 5 bases for J; bases not matched to a gene: 8. For the CDR3, the DNA is TGCAGTGCTCCACAGGGGTGGGGGACTGAAGCTTTCTTT. Its protein is CSAPQGWGTEAFF.